This paragraph covers one T cell receptor beta chain sequence. Its antigen is as yet unknown. This sample is drawn from a study of cytomegalovirus exposure and HLA in healthy donors. Study details: Among the approximately 400 genotyped donors, 81% were placed in the Caucasian-associated ancestry cluster.

The study's findings and limits: Per a prior analysis, the majority of TCR beta V segments were productive roughly 87% or roughly 30% of the time. A later analysis appeared to link common viral pathogens to several of the most significant clusters.

The germline V gene has CDR1 MDHEN and CDR2 SYDVKM. Trimming removed 2 bases at V and 3 bases at J, with 10 bases between. The CDR3 consists of 14 residues. The PCR employed 60 Vbeta primers together with 13 Jbeta primers. Profiled with immunoSEQ multiplex PCR; TCRdb holds only in-frame clones, not every one. The sample lists about 130,000 clones, 60% to 80% occurring once. The donors gave bone marrow, and they were healthy. Sequenced material: PBMCs. This sequence was found in a man aged 25-45 years in good health and CMV-seronegative. The chain links TRBV28 to TRBJ1-2; no firm D call. The CDR3 region has the DNA TGTGCCAGCAGTTTAGCCCGAGGTGACTATGGCTACACCTTC. Protein product: CASSLARGDYGYTF.